This note documents a single T cell receptor beta chain sequence. This record comes from a study of cytomegalovirus exposure and HLA in healthy donors. This CDR3 region has 16 residues. Trimming cost V 0 bases and J 4 bases, with 13 bases left between them. Germline V gene sequence: CDR1 SGHRS, CDR2 YFSETQ. PCR was performed using 60 Vbeta and 13 Jbeta primers. Data came from immunoSEQ multiplex PCR; TCRdb stores just in-frame clones and leaves some out. The sample lists around 170,000 clones, around 79% occurring once. The receptor comes from a woman aged 35 to 49 in good health and CMV-seronegative. Material for sequencing was PBMCs. The V gene is TRBV5-1, the J gene TRBJ2-2; the D gene is possibly TRBD2 (5 bases). This CDR3 is CASSLAFGVVTGELFF. CDR3 coding DNA: TGCGCCAGCAGCTTGGCGTTCGGGGTCGTCACCGGGGAGCTGTTTTTT.